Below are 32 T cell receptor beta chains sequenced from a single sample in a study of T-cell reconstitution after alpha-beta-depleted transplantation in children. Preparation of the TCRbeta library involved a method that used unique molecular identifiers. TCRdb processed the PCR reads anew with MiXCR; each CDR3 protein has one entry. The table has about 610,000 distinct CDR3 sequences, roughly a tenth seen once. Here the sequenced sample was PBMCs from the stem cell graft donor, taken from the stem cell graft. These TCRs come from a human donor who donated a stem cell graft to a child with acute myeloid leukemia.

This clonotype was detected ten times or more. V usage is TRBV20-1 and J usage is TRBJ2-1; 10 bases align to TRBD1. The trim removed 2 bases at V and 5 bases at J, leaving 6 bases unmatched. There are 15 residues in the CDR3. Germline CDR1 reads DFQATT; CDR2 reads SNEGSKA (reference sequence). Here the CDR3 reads CSARTGTGENNEQFF. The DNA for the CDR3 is TGCAGTGCTAGAACCGGGACAGGGGAGAACAATGAGCAGTTCTTC.

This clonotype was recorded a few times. CDR3 coding DNA: TGCAGCGTTAAGGGGGGGCTGATCACTGAAGCTTTCTTT. Encoded protein: CSVKGGLITEAFF. This chain connects TRBV29-1 to TRBJ1-1, with D possibly TRBD1 on 6 matching bases. In germline, CDR1 is SQVTM, CDR2 ANQGSEA. The CDR3 runs 13 residues. The germline V and J ends were trimmed by 5 bases and 4 bases, with 14 bases remaining between them. The full variable domain, completed using reference TRBV29-1 and TRBJ1-1, is SAVISQKPSRDICQRGTSLTIQCQVDSQVTMMFWYRQQPGQSLTLIATANQGSEATYESGFVIDKFPISRPNLTFSTLTVSNMSPEDSSIYLCSVKGGLITEAFFGQGTRLTVV.

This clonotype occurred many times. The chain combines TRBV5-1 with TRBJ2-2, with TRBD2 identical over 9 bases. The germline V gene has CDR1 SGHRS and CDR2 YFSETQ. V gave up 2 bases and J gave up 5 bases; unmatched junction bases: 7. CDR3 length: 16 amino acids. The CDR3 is CASSFGGRVDTGELFF. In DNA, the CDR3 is TGCGCCAGCAGCTTCGGCGGGAGGGTGGATACCGGGGAGCTGTTTTTT.

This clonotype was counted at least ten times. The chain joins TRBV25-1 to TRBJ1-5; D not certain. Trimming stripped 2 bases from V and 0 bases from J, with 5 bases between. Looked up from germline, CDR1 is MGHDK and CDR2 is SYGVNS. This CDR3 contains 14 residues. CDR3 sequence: CASSERHSNQPQHF. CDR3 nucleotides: TGTGCCAGCAGTGAAAGACATAGCAATCAGCCCCAGCATTTT.

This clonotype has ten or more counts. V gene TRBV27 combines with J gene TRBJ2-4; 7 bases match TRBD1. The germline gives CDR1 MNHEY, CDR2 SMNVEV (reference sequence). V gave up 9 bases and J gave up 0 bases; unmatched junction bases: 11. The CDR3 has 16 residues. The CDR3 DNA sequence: TGTGCCAGACATCGACAGGGTCAGCTAGCCAAAAACATTCAGTACTTC. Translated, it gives CARHRQGQLAKNIQYF.

The CDR3 sequence: CASSSTAGVGTGELFF. DNA of the CDR3: TGTGCCAGCAGCTCAACGGCAGGGGTCGGCACCGGGGAGCTGTTTTTT. The chain joins TRBV14 to TRBJ2-2, with a tentative D call TRBD1 (6 bases). Germline values: CDR1 SGHDN, CDR2 FVKESK. This CDR3 has 16 residues. With 5 bases removed from V and 4 bases from J, the gap between germline ends came to 17 bases. Based on the CDR3 plus reference TRBV14 and TRBJ2-2, the full variable domain is EAGVTQFPSHSVIEKGQTVTLRCDPISGHDNLYWYRRVMGKEIKFLLHFVKESKQDESGMPNNRFLAERTGGTYSTLKVQPAELEDSGVYFCASSSTAGVGTGELFFGEGSRLTVL.

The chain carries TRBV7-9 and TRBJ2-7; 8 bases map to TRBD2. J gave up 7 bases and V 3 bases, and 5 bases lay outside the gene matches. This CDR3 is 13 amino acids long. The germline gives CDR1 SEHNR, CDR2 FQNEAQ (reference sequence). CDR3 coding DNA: TGTGCCAGCAGCTTTAGCGGGGAATGGGAGCAGTACTTC. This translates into CASSFSGEWEQYF.

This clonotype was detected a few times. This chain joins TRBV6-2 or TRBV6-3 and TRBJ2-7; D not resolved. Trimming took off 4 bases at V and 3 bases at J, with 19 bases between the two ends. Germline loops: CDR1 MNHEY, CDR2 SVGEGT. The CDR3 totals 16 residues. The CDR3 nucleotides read TGTGCCAGCAGTTCGAAACTAAAAAAATACATCTACGAGCAGTACTTC. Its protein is CASSSKLKKYIYEQYF.

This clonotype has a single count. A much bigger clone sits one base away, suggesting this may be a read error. The CDR3 loop reads CASSIVGASYEQYF. The CDR3 DNA is TGTGCCAGCAGTATTGTGGGGGCCTCCTACGAGCAGTACTTC. V is TRBV27 and J is TRBJ2-7, with a possible D match to TRBD1 (6 bases). This CDR3 is built from 14 residues. CDR1 is MNHEY, CDR2 SMNVEV, per germline (reference sequence). Trimming stripped 5 bases from V and 0 bases from J, with 11 bases between.

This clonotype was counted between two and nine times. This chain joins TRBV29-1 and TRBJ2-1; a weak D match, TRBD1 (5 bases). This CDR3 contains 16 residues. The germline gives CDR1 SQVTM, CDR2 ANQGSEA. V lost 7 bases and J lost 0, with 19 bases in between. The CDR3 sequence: CSAGQLPLSSYNEQFF. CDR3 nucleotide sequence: TGCAGCGCTGGACAACTCCCGTTAAGCTCCTACAATGAGCAGTTCTTC.

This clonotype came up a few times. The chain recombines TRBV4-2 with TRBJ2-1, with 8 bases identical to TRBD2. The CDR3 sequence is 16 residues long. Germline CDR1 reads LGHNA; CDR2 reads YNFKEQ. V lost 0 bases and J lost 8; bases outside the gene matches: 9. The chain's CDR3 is CASSQEATSALDEQFF. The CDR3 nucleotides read TGTGCCAGCAGCCAAGAGGCGACTAGCGCGTTGGATGAGCAGTTCTTC.

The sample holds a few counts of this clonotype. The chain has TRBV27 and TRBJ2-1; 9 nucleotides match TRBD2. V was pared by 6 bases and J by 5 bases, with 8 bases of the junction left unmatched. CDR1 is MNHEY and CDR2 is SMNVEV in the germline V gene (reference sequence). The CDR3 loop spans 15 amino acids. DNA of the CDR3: TGTGCCAGCAGACTAAGCGGGAGGCCTAACAATGAGCAGTTCTTC. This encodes CASRLSGRPNNEQFF.

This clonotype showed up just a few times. The CDR3 DNA reads TGTGCCAGCAGTTACCTCCAGACTAGCGGGCCGGCAAGGGAGCAGTTCTTC. It specifies CASSYLQTSGPAREQFF. This chain joins TRBV6-2 or TRBV6-3 and TRBJ2-1; 10 bases match TRBD2. CDR3 length: 17 amino acids. Germline V gene sequence: CDR1 MNHEY, CDR2 SVGEGT. J lost 10 bases, V lost 2 bases, and 14 bases had no gene match.

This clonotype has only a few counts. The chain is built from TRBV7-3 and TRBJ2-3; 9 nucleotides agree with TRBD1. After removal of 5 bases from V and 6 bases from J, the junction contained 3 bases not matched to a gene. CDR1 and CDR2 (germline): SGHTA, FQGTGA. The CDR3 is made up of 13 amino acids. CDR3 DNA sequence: TGTGCCAGCAGCGTGACAGGGGGGGATACGCAGTATTTT. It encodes CASSVTGGDTQYF.

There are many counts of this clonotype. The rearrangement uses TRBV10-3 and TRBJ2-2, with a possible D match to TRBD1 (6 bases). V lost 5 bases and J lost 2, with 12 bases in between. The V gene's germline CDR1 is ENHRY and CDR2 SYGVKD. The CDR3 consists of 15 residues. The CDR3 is CAISSSGVNTGELFF. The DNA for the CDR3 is TGTGCCATCAGTTCGTCAGGGGTCAACACCGGGGAGCTGTTTTTT.

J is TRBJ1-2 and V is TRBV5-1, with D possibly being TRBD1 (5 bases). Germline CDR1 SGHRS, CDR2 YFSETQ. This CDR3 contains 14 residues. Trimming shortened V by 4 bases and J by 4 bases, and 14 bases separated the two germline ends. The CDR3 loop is CASSLGGYGYGYTF. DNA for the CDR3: TGCGCCAGCAGCCTGGGGGGATACGGCTATGGCTACACCTTC.

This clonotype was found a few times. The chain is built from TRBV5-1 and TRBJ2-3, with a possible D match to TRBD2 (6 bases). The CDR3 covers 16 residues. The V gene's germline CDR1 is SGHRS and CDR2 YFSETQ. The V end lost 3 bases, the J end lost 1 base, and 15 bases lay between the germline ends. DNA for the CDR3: TGCGCCAGCAGCTGGGACTCACAACCGGGCACAGATACGCAGTATTTT. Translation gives CASSWDSQPGTDTQYF. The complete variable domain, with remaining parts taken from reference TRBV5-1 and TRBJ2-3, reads KAGVTQTPRYLIKTRGQQVTLSCSPISGHRSVSWYQQTPGQGLQFLFEYFSETQRNKGNFPGRFSGRQFSNSRSEMNVSTLELGDSALYLCASSWDSQPGTDTQYFGPGTRLTVL.

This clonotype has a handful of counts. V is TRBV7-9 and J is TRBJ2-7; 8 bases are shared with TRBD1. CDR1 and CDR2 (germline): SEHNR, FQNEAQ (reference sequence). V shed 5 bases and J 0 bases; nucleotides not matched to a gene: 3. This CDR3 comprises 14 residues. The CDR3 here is CASSTGQASYEQYF. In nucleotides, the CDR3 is TGTGCCAGCAGCACGGGACAGGCCTCCTACGAGCAGTACTTC. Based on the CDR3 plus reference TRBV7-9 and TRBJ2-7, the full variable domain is DTGVSQNPRHKITKRGQNVTFRCDPISEHNRLYWYRQTLGQGPEFLTYFQNEAQLEKSRLLSDRFSAERPKGSFSTLEIQRTEQGDSAMYLCASSTGQASYEQYFGPGTRLTVT.

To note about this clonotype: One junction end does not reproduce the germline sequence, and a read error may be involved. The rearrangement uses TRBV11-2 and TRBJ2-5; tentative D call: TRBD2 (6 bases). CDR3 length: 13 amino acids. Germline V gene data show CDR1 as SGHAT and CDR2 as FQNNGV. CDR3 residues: CATSLWGVETQYF. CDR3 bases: TGTGCCACCAGCTTGTGGGGGGTAGAGACCCAGTACTTC. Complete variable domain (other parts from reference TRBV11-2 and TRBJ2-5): EAGVAQSPRYKIIEKRQSVAFWCNPISGHATLYWYQQILGQGPKLLIQFQNNGVVDDSQLPKDRFSAERLKGVDSTLKIQPAKLEDSAVYLCATSLWGVETQYFGPGTRLLVL.

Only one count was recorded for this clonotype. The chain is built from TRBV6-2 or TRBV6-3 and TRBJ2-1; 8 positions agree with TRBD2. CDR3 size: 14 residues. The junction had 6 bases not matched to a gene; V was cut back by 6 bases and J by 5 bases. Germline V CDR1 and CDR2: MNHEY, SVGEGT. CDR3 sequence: CASSLWRGDNEQFF. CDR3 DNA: TGTGCCAGCAGCCTCTGGCGGGGGGACAATGAGCAGTTCTTC.

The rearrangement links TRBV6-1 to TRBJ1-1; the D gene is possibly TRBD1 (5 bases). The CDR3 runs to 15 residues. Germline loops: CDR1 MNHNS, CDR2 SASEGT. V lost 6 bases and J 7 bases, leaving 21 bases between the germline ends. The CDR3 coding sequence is TGTGCCAGCAGGATATCGGATGGGGGACCGGGTGAAGCTTTCTTT. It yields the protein CASRISDGGPGEAFF.

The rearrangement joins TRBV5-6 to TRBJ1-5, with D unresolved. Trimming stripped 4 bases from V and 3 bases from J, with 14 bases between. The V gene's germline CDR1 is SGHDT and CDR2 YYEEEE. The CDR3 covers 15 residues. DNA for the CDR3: TGTGCCAGCAGCCCCGGAGGTGGGCCCAATCAGCCCCAGCATTTT. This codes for CASSPGGGPNQPQHF. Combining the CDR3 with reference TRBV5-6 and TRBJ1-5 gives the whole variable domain DAGVTQSPTHLIKTRGQQVTLRCSPKSGHDTVSWYQQALGQGPQFIFQYYEEEERQRGNFPDRFSGHQFPNYSSELNVNALLLGDSALYLCASSPGGGPNQPQHFGDGTRLSIL.

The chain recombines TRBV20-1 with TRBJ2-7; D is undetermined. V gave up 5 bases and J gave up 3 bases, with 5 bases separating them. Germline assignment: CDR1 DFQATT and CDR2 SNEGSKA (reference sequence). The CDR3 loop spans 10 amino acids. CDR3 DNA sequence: TGCAGTGCTTTATACTACGAGCAGTACTTC. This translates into CSALYYEQYF.

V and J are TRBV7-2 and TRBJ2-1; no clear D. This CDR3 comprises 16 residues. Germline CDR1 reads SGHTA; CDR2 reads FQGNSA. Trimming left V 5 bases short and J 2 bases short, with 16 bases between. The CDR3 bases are TGTGCCAGCAGCCCCTTACTGCGCGGAACCTACAATGAGCAGTTCTTC. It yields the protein CASSPLLRGTYNEQFF.

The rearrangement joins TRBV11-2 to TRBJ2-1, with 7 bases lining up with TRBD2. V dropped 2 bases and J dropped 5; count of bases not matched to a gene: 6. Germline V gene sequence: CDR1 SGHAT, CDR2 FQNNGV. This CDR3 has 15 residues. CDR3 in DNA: TGTGCCAGCAGCTTAATGGCTAGCGGTCACAATGAGCAGTTCTTC. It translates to CASSLMASGHNEQFF.

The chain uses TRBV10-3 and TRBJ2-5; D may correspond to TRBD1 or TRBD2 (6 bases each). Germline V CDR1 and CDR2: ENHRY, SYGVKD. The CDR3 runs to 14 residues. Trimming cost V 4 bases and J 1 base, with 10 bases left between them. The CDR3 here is CAISVGGPQETQYF. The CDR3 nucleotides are TGTGCCATCAGTGTAGGGGGGCCCCAAGAGACCCAGTACTTC.

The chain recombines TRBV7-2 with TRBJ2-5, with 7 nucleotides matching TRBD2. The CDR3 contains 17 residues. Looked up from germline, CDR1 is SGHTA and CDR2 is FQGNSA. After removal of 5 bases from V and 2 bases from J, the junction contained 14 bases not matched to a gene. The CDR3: CASSPVRGAGKQETQYF. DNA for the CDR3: TGTGCCAGCAGCCCAGTCCGGGGAGCGGGGAAACAAGAGACCCAGTACTTC.

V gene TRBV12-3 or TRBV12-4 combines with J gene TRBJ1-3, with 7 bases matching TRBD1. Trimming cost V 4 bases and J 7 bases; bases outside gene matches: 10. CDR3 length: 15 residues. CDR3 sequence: CASSSTGSLENTIYF. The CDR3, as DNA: TGTGCCAGCAGTTCGACAGGGTCCCTTGAGAACACCATATATTTT.

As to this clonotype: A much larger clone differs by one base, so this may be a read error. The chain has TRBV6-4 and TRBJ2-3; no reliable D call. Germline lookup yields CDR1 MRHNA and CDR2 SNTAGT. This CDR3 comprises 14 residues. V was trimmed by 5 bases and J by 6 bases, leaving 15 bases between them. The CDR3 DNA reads TGTGCCAGCAGTTACGGCCAGCAAGGGGATACGCAGTATTTT. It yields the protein CASSYGQQGDTQYF.

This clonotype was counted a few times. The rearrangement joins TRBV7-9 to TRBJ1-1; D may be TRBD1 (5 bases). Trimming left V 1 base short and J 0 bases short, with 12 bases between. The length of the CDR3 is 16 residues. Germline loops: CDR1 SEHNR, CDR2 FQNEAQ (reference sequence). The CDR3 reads CASSLGGRGMNTEAFF. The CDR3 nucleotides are TGTGCCAGCAGCTTAGGGGGACGTGGCATGAACACTGAAGCTTTCTTT.

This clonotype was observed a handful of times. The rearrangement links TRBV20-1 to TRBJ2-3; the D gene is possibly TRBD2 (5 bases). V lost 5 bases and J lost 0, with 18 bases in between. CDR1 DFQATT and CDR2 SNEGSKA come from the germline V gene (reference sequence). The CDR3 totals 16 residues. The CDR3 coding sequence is TGCAGTGCTCCCACTTGGTACGGCGGGAGCACAGATACGCAGTATTTT. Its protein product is CSAPTWYGGSTDTQYF.

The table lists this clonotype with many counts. DNA for the CDR3: TGTGCCAGCAGTCCCCCCTCCTACGAGCAGTACTTC. Its translation: CASSPPSYEQYF. The chain combines TRBV27 with TRBJ2-7, with D hard to call. Germline V CDR1 and CDR2: MNHEY, SMNVEV (reference sequence). The V end was cut by 5 bases, the J end by 0 bases, with 5 bases between. The CDR3 sequence is 12 residues long.